This TCR beta chain was recovered during a study of graft-versus-host responses after intestinal transplantation. Study information: Multivisceral, liver-intestinal, or isolated intestinal transplants were given to recipients. Anti-thymocyte globulin was used for induction in all recipients, who then took tacrolimus and steroids for roughly 3 years.

Study-wide results and limits: Circulating GvH clones peaking coincided with falling HvG clones soon after transplant. Allografts of one patient group, those with graft-donor T cell macrochimerism, had high graft-versus-host to host-versus-graft clonal ratios.

As regards this clone: Its target is unknown.

Germline trimming cut 7 bases from V and 1 base from J; bases unmatched to any gene: 3. The CDR3 loop spans 14 amino acids. Germline CDR1 reads SQVTM; CDR2 reads ANQGSEA. Sequenced by immunoSEQ multiplex PCR; TCRdb stores in-frame clones only, minus some. The sample carries 17,000 or so clones, approximately 86% recorded once. The chain recombines TRBV29-1 with TRBJ2-3, with TRBD2 identical over 12 bases. The source was bone marrow, collected about 130 days after transplant. This sequence was found in a human patient who received an intestinal transplant, so some T cells may come from the graft donor. The CDR3 DNA is TGCAGCGCCCCTAGCGGGGGGGGCACAGATACGCAGTATTTT. Protein sequence: CSAPSGGGTDTQYF.